This T cell receptor beta chain was profiled in a study of shared clonotypes between healthy human individuals. Study summary: The plates for each donor numbered three CD4 naive, three CD4 memory, two CD8 naive and one CD8 memory.

About this clone: Antigen: not known.

Study results and limitations: Roughly 5% of naive CD4 clonotypes were common to a few donors. Estimated richness values were generally larger in naive subsets than in memory subsets.

This CDR3 region has 12 residues. With 7 bases removed from V and 5 bases from J, the gap between germline ends came to 8 bases. Germline loops: CDR1 SNHLY, CDR2 FYNNEI. Data came from immunoSEQ multiplex PCR; TCRdb stores just in-frame clones and leaves some out. The repertoire holds 2 million to 3 million clones, more than 85% seen once, with around 0.4% in the top ten. The sequenced sample was naive CD4+ T cells from PBMCs. Subset denoted: CD45RA+ positively selected. The receptor was isolated from a young man in good health. Some clones in this sample may be carry-over from other donors' samples. This chain uses TRBV2 with TRBJ2-2; D is perhaps TRBD2 (5 bases). The CDR3 DNA sequence: TGTGCCAGCACATGGGAGACCGGGGAGCTGTTTTTT. Its translation is CASTWETGELFF.